These T cell receptor beta chains were read from a single sample in a study of T cells in Graves' hyperthyroidism and ophthalmopathy. TCRdb redid the calling of the multiplex PCR reads with MiXCR, one entry per CDR3 protein. The data show around 350,000 distinct CDR3 sequences, roughly 13% seen once. Sequencing input: blood. These receptors all come from a woman younger than 35 with Graves' hyperthyroidism. Each CDR3 is given with its conserved first and last residue. A D gene is named only where the DNA matches it firmly. Clone size is stated in some rows and not others, as once, few, many or a class when expanded.

TRBV5-4,TRBJ2-2,TRBD1,few,TGTGCCAGCAGGGCGGGACAGGAGAACACCGGGGAGCTGTTTTTT,CASRAGQENTGELFF
TRBV5-1,TRBJ2-7,TRBD1,.,TGCGCCAGCAGCGCACCTACCGGGACAGTGCGGTACGAGCAGTACTTC,CASSAPTGTVRYEQYF
TRBV28,TRBJ1-1,TRBD1,.,TGTGCCAGCAGATCGCAGGGGGCTACTGAAGCTTTCTTT,CASRSQGATEAFF
TRBV5-1,TRBJ2-1,TRBD2,many,TGCGCCAGCACCCCTACGGGACTAGCGTTTTCTGAGCAGTTCTTC,CASTPTGLAFSEQFF
TRBV2,TRBJ2-4,.,.,TGTGCCAGCAAGCGTCAGGCTCAACTTCTAGCCAAAAACATTCAGTACTTC,CASKRQAQLLAKNIQYF
TRBV24-1,TRBJ1-4,.,many,TGTGCCACCAGTGCTGGGACGGCCGCAACTAATGAAAAACTGTTTTTT,CATSAGTAATNEKLFF
TRBV10-2,TRBJ1-5,.,.,TGCGCCAGCAACAAGACACATAATCAGCCCCAGCATTTT,CASNKTHNQPQHF
TRBV7-3,TRBJ2-1,TRBD2,.,TGTGCCAGCAGCTCGGGGACTAGCGGGAGCAATGAGCAGCTCTTC,CASSSGTSGSNEQLF
TRBV28,TRBJ2-7,.,many,TGTGCCAGCAGTTTAGGTAGGGCCCACGAGCAGTACTTC,CASSLGRAHEQYF
TRBV18,TRBJ2-7,TRBD1,many,TGTGCCAGCTCGCCGGACAGGGGTGACCCGTACGAGCAGTACTTC,CASSPDRGDPYEQYF
TRBV6-1,TRBJ1-1,.,many,TGTGCCAGCAGCTCAGCCCCGAACACTGAAGCTTTCTTT,CASSSAPNTEAFF
TRBV14,TRBJ1-4,TRBD1,few,TGTGCCAGCAGCCGGGCCTGGAAAGGGGGCAGTGAAAAACTGTTTTTT,CASSRAWKGGSEKLFF
TRBV6-2/TRBV6-3,TRBJ2-5,TRBD1,few,TGTGCCAGCAGGCCGGTCGGACAGGGTAAAGAGACCCAGTACTTC,CASRPVGQGKETQYF
TRBV30,TRBJ1-2,TRBD1,many,TGTGCCTGGAGTGGGGACAGGGCGATGGGCTATGGCTACACCTTC,CAWSGDRAMGYGYTF
TRBV7-2,TRBJ1-1,.,many,TGTGCCAGCAGCCCAGAACGCGGGTTAACTGAAGCTTTCTTT,CASSPERGLTEAFF
TRBV3-1,TRBJ2-5,TRBD1,many,TGTGCCAGCACGGGCGGGACAGGAGAGACCCAGTACTTC,CASTGGTGETQYF
TRBV19,TRBJ1-2,.,.,TGTGCCAGTAGTCCTGAGAGGTATGGCTACACCTTC,CASSPERYGYTF
TRBV30,TRBJ1-3,.,many,TGTGCCTGGAGTTTCCTTCGGACGCAGAAGTCTGGAAACACCATATATTTT,CAWSFLRTQKSGNTIYF
TRBV4-2,TRBJ2-1,.,.,TGTGCCAGCAGCCAACTCGGGCTGAGCTCCTACAATGAGCAGTTCTTC,CASSQLGLSSYNEQFF
TRBV19,TRBJ2-7,TRBD2,.,TGTGCCAGTAGTATCCGGGGGGGTTACGAGCAGTACTTC,CASSIRGGYEQYF
TRBV6-1,TRBJ1-2,.,few,TGTGCCAGCAGCCACCGGGACGCCAACTATGGCTACACCTTC,CASSHRDANYGYTF
TRBV7-8,TRBJ2-3,TRBD2,.,TGTGCCAGCAGCTTAGATAGGGGACTAGCGGGAGTTTTAACAGATACGCAGTATTTT,CASSLDRGLAGVLTDTQYF
TRBV30,TRBJ1-1,.,many,TGTGCCTGGAGTGTACGGGGGTTTGACGCTTTCTTT,CAWSVRGFDAFF